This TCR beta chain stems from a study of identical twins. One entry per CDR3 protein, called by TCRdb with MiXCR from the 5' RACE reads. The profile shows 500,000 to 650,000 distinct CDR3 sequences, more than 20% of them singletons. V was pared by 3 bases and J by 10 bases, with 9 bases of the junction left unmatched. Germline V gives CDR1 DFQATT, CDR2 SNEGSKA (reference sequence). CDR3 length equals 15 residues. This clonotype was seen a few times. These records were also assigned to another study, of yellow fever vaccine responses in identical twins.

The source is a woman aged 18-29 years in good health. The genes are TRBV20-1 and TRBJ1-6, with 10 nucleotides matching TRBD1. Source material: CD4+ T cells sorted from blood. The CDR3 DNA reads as TGCAGTGCTAGGGGACAGGGGTTAGTAGGCTCACCCCTCCACTTT. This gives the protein CSARGQGLVGSPLHF.